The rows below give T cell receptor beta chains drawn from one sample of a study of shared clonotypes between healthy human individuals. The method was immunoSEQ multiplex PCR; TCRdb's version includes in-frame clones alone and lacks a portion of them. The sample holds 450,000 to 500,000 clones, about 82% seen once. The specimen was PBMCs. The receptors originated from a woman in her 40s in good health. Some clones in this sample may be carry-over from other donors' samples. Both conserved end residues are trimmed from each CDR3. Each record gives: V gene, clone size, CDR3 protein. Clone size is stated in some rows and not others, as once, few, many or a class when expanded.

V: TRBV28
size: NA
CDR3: ASTTARLAGGNEQF

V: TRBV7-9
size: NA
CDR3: ASSFSSYEQY

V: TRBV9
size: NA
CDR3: ASSPRMRQPQH

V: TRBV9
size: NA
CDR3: ASSPQPAGELF

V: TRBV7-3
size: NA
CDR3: ASSLGQAGELF

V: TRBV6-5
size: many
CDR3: ASSSLAGTYEQY

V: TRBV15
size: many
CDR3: ATSQAREGYNEQF

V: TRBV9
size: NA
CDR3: ASSDGDRGPNEKLF

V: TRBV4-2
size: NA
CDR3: ASEGTSGSSYEQY

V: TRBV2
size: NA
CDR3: ASSEWATGGGYGYT

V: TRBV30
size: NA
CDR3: AWTGPTNEKLF

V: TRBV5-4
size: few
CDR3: ASSGQEQETQY

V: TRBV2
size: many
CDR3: ASRDRGLGETQY

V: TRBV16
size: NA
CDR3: ASSRTGVYEQY

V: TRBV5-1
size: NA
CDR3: ASSWAGRGPETQY

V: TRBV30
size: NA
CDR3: AWSIRAGGRFQPQH

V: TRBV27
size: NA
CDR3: ASSLVDRGETQY

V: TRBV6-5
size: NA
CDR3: ASSYDPRQGYEQY

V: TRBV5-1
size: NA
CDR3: ASSVDTTARDLYEQY